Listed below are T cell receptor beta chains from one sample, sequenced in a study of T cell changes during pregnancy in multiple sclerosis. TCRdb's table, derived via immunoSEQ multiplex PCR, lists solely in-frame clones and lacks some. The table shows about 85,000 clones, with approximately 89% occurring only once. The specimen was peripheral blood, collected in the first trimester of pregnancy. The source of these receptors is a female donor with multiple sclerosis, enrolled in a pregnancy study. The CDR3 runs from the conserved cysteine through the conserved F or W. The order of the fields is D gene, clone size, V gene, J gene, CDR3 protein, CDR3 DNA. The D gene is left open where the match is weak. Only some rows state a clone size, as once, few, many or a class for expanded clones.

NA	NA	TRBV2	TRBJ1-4	CASRTDSGMGKLFF	TGTGCCAGCAGAACGGACAGTGGGATGGGAAAACTGTTTTTT
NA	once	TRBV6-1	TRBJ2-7	CASSIAEGNSYEQYF	TGTGCCAGCTCTATAGCGGAAGGTAACTCCTACGAGCAGTACTTC
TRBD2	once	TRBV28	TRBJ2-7	CATTKTGGSLMGEQYF	TGTGCTACCACTAAAACGGGGGGTTCGTTGATGGGCGAGCAGTACTTC
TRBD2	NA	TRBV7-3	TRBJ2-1	CASSSRLAEFLVF	TGTGCCAGCAGCTCAAGACTAGCGGAGTTTCTGGTCTTC
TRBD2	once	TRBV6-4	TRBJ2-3	CASRRLAGGLDTQYF	TGTGCCAGCAGGCGACTAGCGGGGGGTCTAGATACGCAGTATTTT
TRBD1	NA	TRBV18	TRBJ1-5	CASSSGQGVNQPQHF	TGTGCCAGCTCATCGGGACAGGGGGTAAATCAGCCCCAGCATTTT
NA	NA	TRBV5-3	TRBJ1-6	CARSLAWGRALSSYNSPLHF	TGTGCCAGAAGCTTGGCTTGGGGCAGGGCCCTGAGTTCCTATAATTCACCCCTCCACTTT
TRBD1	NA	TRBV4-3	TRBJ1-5	CASSQYRGRDQPQHF	TGCGCCAGCAGCCAATACAGGGGGCGCGATCAGCCCCAGCATTTT
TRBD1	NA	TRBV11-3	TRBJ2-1	CASSLGQGLYNEQFF	TGTGCCAGCAGTTTGGGACAGGGGCTCTACAATGAGCAGTTCTTC
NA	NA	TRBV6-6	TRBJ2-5	CASSYSRETQYF	TGTGCCAGCAGTTACTCGAGGGAGACCCAGTACTTC
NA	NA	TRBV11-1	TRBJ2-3	CASSLGQLSHFTDTQYF	TGTGCCAGCAGCTTAGGACAGCTTAGTCACTTCACAGATACGCAGTATTTT
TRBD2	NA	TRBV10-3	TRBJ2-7	CASSEREGRGTYEQYF	TGTGCCTCATCTGAGCGGGAGGGCCGAGGAACCTACGAGCAGTACTTC
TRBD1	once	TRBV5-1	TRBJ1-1	CASSWGTANTEAFF	TGCGCCAGCAGCTGGGGGACAGCGAACACTGAAGCTTTCTTT
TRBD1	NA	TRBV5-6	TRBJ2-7	CASSSTGFGEQYF	TGTGCCAGCAGCTCGACAGGGTTCGGCGAGCAGTACTTC
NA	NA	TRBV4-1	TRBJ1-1	CASSQVPTSDTEAFF	TGCGCCAGCAGCCAAGTCCCGACATCGGACACTGAAGCTTTCTTT
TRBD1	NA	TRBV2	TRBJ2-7	CASSLEGGADINYEQYF	TGTGCCAGCAGTCTTGAAGGGGGCGCCGACATAAACTACGAGCAGTACTTC
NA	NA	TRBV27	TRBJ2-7	CASSLVGQYEQYF	TGTGCCAGCAGTTTAGTGGGACAATACGAGCAGTACTTC
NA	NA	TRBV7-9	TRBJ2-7	CASSSGLAEGYEQYF	TGTGCCAGCAGCTCAGGACTGGCGGAGGGCTACGAGCAGTACTTC
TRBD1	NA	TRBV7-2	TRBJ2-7	CASSLHTGGFSEQYF	TGTGCCAGCAGCTTACATACAGGGGGCTTCAGCGAGCAGTACTTC
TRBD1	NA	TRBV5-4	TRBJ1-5	CASSPGTGLNQPQHF	TGTGCCAGCAGCCCCGGGACAGGATTAAATCAGCCCCAGCATTTT
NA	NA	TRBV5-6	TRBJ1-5	CASSLICTVRSFNQPQHF	TGTGCCAGCAGCTTGATATGTACAGTAAGGTCATTTAATCAGCCCCAGCATTTT
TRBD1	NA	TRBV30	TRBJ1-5	CAWSGGQGARQPQHF	TGTGCCTGGAGCGGGGGACAGGGGGCACGTCAGCCCCAGCATTTT
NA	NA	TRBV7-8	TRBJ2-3	CASSLGGVQDTQYF	TGTGCCAGCAGCTTGGGCGGGGTTCAAGATACGCAGTATTTT
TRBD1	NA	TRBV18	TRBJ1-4	CASSPETGDEKLFF	TGTGCCAGCTCACCGGAGACAGGGGATGAAAAACTGTTTTTT
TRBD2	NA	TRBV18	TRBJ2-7	CASSRVSGRATYEQYF	TGTGCCAGCTCACGAGTTAGCGGGAGGGCCACCTACGAGCAGTACTTC
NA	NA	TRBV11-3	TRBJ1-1	CASSSGTFRGDTEAFF	TGTGCCAGCAGCTCCGGGACATTCCGGGGCGACACTGAAGCTTTCTTT
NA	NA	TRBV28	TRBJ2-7	CASRTVYEQYF	TGTGCCAGCAGGACAGTCTACGAGCAGTACTTC
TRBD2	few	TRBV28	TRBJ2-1	CASSLSASGGNEQFF	TGTGCCAGCAGTTTATCGGCTAGCGGTGGGAATGAGCAGTTCTTC
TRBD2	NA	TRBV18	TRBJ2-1	CASSPSRERYNEQFF	TGTGCCAGCTCACCATCGCGGGAGCGGTACAATGAGCAGTTCTTC
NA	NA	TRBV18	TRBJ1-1	CASSPIGVGAAEAFF	TGTGCCAGCTCACCAATTGGGGTTGGGGCCGCTGAAGCTTTCTTT
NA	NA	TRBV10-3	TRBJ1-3	CAISQSAFWSITGNTIYF	TGTGCCATCAGTCAATCGGCTTTCTGGAGTATCACTGGAAACACCATATATTTT
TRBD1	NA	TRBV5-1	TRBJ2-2	CASSLRVRTGNTGELFF	TGCGCCAGCAGCTTGAGGGTTCGGACAGGGAACACCGGGGAGCTGTTTTTT
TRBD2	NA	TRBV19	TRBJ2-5	CASSSAGGVQETQYF	TGTGCCAGTAGTAGTGCGGGAGGTGTCCAAGAGACCCAGTACTTC
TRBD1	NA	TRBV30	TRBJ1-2	CAWSVDRMNYGYTF	TGTGCCTGGAGCGTGGACAGGATGAACTATGGCTACACCTTC
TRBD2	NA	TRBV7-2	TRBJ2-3	CASSSTSLAGGNTDTQYF	TGTGCCAGCAGCTCGACATCCCTAGCGGGAGGGAACACAGATACGCAGTATTTT
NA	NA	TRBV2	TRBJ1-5	CASSEVGGAQPQHF	TGTGCCAGCAGTGAAGTGGGGGGGGCCCAGCCCCAGCATTTT
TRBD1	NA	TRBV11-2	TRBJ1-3	CASSYSGTGVGNTIYF	TGTGCCAGCAGCTATTCCGGGACAGGGGTGGGCAACACCATATATTTT
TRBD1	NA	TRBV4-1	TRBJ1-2	CASSQPTGNYGYTF	TGCGCCAGCAGCCAACCGACAGGGAACTATGGCTACACCTTC
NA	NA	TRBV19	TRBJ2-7	CATETRGGTAGEQYF	TGTGCCACTGAAACCCGCGGGGGCACTGCGGGGGAGCAGTACTTC
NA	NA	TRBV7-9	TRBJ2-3	CASSPNGLADTQYF	TGTGCCAGCAGCCCCAACGGGTTGGCAGATACGCAGTATTTT
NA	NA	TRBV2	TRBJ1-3	CASSDPDRKGNTIYF	TGTGCCAGCAGTGACCCTGACAGGAAAGGAAACACCATATATTTT
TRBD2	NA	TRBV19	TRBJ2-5	CASSSGRAETQYF	TGTGCCAGCAGTAGCGGGAGAGCAGAGACCCAGTACTTC
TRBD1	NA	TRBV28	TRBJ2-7	CASSQQGALRIEQYF	TGTGCCAGCAGCCAACAGGGGGCGCTTAGGATCGAGCAGTACTTC
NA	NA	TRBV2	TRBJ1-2	CASGSRDKHGYTF	TGTGCCAGCGGATCCCGGGACAAACATGGCTACACCTTC
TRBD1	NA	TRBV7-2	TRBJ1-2	CASRPGGQGMGGYTF	TGTGCCAGCAGACCAGGGGGACAGGGGATGGGAGGCTACACCTTC
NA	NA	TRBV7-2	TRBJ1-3	CASSLVGLVAGTGNTIYF	TGTGCCAGCAGCTTAGTGGGGTTAGTGGCAGGGACTGGAAACACCATATATTTT
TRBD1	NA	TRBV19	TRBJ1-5	CASSIEQGAAQPQHF	TGTGCCAGTAGTATAGAACAGGGGGCCGCTCAGCCCCAGCATTTT
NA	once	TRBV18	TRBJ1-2	CASSPPGKGEVWDGYTF	TGTGCCAGCTCACCACCCGGCAAGGGAGAGGTTTGGGATGGCTACACCTTC
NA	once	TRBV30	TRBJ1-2	CASPPRGDVYGYTF	TGTGCCTCGCCCCCGCGGGGGGACGTCTATGGCTACACCTTC
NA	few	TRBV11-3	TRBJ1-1	CASSSSGTEAFF	TGTGCCAGCAGCTCGTCCGGCACTGAAGCTTTCTTT